This T cell receptor (beta chain) was sequenced during a study of control samples from healthy donors and cancer patients. TCRdb keeps only in-frame clones here, not all; method: immunoSEQ multiplex PCR. The table records approximately 160,000 clones, 85% to 95% of them present only once. The sequenced material came from blood. The TCR comes from a woman between 18 and 29 years old in good health.

The CDR3 nucleotides are TGTGCCACCCTTAAACAGGGAGCATCCTACGAGCAGTACTTC. Amino acids: CATLKQGASYEQYF. The rearrangement links TRBV28 to TRBJ2-7; D is possibly TRBD1 (6 bases). CDR1 and CDR2 from the germline V gene are MDHEN and SYDVKM. Trimming took off 10 bases at V and 1 base at J, with 17 bases between the two ends. This CDR3 comprises 14 residues.